This passage covers 30 T cell receptor beta chains from one sample sequenced in a study of post-analysis software for immune sequencing data. cDNA libraries of TCR beta carried unique molecular identifiers. MiXCR, run by TCRdb on the PCR reads, gives a single entry per CDR3 protein. The data show 650,000 to 850,000 distinct CDR3 sequences, approximately 44% seen once. Their target antigens are unknown. Findings and limits, study-wide: Controls had lower frequencies than patients of five TRBV segments, which included TRBV5-6, TRBV5-1 and TRBV20-1.

The specimen sequenced was blood. The receptors come from a girl under 18 with multiple sclerosis.

The chain carries TRBV5-1 and TRBJ2-5; possibly TRBD1 for D (5 bases). Trimming left V 2 bases short and J 4 bases short, with 12 bases between. The CDR3 covers 14 residues. Germline assignment: CDR1 SGHRS and CDR2 YFSETQ. The CDR3 DNA reads as TGCGCCAGCAGCTTTGGGCAGGGTTTAGAGACCCAGTACTTC. This gives the protein CASSFGQGLETQYF. The complete variable domain, with remaining parts taken from reference TRBV5-1 and TRBJ2-5, reads KAGVTQTPRYLIKTRGQQVTLSCSPISGHRSVSWYQQTPGQGLQFLFEYFSETQRNKGNFPGRFSGRQFSNSRSEMNVSTLELGDSALYLCASSFGQGLETQYFGPGTRLLVL.

The sample holds one count of this clonotype. The rearrangement links TRBV25-1 to TRBJ2-1; the D is unclear. The CDR3 has 14 residues. Trimming took 7 bases from V and 8 from J, leaving 18 bases between them. The germline V gene has CDR1 MGHDK and CDR2 SYGVNS. The CDR3 DNA is TGTGCCAGCACCCTTAGCAGCCGCGAAGATGAGCAGTTCTTC. Translation: CASTLSSREDEQFF.

The chain couples TRBV6-1 to TRBJ2-7; 10 nucleotides match TRBD2. This CDR3 is built from 16 residues. Germline CDR1 reads MNHNS; CDR2 reads SASEGT. V gave up 0 bases and J gave up 2 bases; unmatched junction bases: 4. CDR3: CASSEAWTSGAYEQYF. The CDR3 DNA follows: TGTGCCAGCAGTGAAGCGTGGACTAGCGGAGCCTACGAGCAGTACTTC.

V is TRBV27 and J is TRBJ2-7, with D possibly being TRBD1 or TRBD2 (5 bases each). From germline, CDR1 is MNHEY and CDR2 SMNVEV (reference sequence). Trimming took off 5 bases at V and 7 bases at J, with 18 bases between the two ends. The CDR3 totals 14 residues. CDR3: CASSLGRSLGEQYF. In DNA, the CDR3 is TGTGCCAGCAGTCTGGGACGGTCCTTGGGGGAGCAGTACTTC.

The sample holds one count of this clonotype. The rearrangement links TRBV15 to TRBJ2-1; 13 bases line up with TRBD2. The CDR3 totals 15 residues. Trimming cost V 4 bases and J 6 bases; bases outside gene matches: 3. CDR1 and CDR2 (germline): LNHNV, YYDKDF (reference sequence). This CDR3 is CATSTRTSGSNEQFF. DNA of the CDR3: TGTGCCACCAGCACCCGGACTAGCGGGAGCAATGAGCAGTTCTTC.

This sequence joins TRBV6-5 and TRBJ2-1, with 8 bases fitting TRBD2. The CDR3 totals 18 residues. Germline V lookup: CDR1 MNHEY, CDR2 SVGAGI. V lost 2 bases, J lost 4 bases, and 13 bases stayed unmatched. The CDR3 region is CASSYPEVAGTWYNEQFF. The CDR3, as DNA: TGTGCCAGCAGTTACCCCGAAGTAGCGGGAACGTGGTACAATGAGCAGTTCTTC.

The V call is TRBV7-3, the J call TRBJ2-7; TRBD1 aligns across 9 bases. The CDR3 extends over 15 amino acids. Germline V gene data show CDR1 as SGHTA and CDR2 as FQGTGA. Trimming at V came to 5 bases and at J to 6 bases, leaving 11 bases not matched to a gene. The CDR3 DNA reads TGTGCCAGCAGCCCTGGACAGGGGCTCTCATCCGAGCAGTACTTC. It yields the protein CASSPGQGLSSEQYF.

The chain combines TRBV6-2 or TRBV6-3 with TRBJ2-7, with 8 bases matching TRBD1. The CDR3 loop spans 15 amino acids. Germline V gene sequence: CDR1 MNHEY, CDR2 SVGEGT. With 4 bases clipped from V and 2 bases from J, the junction kept 7 bases outside the gene matches. In nucleotides, the CDR3 is TGTGCCAGCAGTTCCGCTACAGGGGGACCCTACGAGCAGTACTTC. Amino acid sequence: CASSSATGGPYEQYF.

This clonotype was observed a handful of times. This chain links TRBV6-4 with TRBJ2-1; D might be TRBD2 (6 bases). The CDR3 is 16 amino acids. Germline V gives CDR1 MRHNA, CDR2 SNTAGT. V lost 4 bases and J lost 0, with 13 bases in between. The CDR3 here is CASSALALNSYNEQFF. The CDR3 nucleotides read TGTGCCAGCAGTGCCCTAGCGTTGAACTCCTACAATGAGCAGTTCTTC.

The rearrangement joins TRBV29-1 to TRBJ2-2, with 7 bases that match TRBD1. J lost 4 bases, V lost 5 bases, and 10 bases had no gene match. Germline V gene lookup returns CDR1 SQVTM and CDR2 ANQGSEA. The length of the CDR3 is 15 residues. The DNA of the CDR3 is TGCAGCGTTACCGAGAGGGGGCTGGGCACCGGGGAGCTGTTTTTT. Its translation is CSVTERGLGTGELFF.

V gene TRBV12-3 or TRBV12-4 combines with J gene TRBJ2-1; 9 bases align to TRBD2. The CDR3 covers 14 residues. The ends lost 11 bases at V and 7 bases at J; junction bases unmatched: 12. In DNA, the CDR3 is TGTGCCCTGACGTTAGCGGGAGTTGGGAATGAGCAGTTCTTC. Translated: CALTLAGVGNEQFF.

This clonotype came up a few times. The rearrangement uses TRBV6-5 and TRBJ2-3; 8 nucleotides align to TRBD1. Trimming at V came to 0 bases and at J to 4 bases, leaving 12 bases not matched to a gene. CDR1 and CDR2 (germline): MNHEY, SVGAGI. The CDR3 runs to 18 residues. Written as DNA, the CDR3 is TGTGCCAGCAGTTACTCGACCATACAGGGGGTAACTCCAGATACGCAGTATTTT. Translating it yields CASSYSTIQGVTPDTQYF.

The J gene is TRBJ2-7, the V gene TRBV4-1; TRBD1 might be the D (6 bases). Germline CDR1 reads MGHRA; CDR2 reads YSYEKL. V was shortened by 1 base and J by 9 bases, with 16 bases between the two germline ends. There are 14 residues in the CDR3. Here the CDR3 DNA reads TGCGCCAGCAGCCAAGGGCAGGGGTCACTCGGGCAGTACTTC. This codes for CASSQGQGSLGQYF.

The rearrangement uses TRBV27 and TRBJ2-7, with D possibly matching TRBD1 (5 bases). Germline CDR1 and CDR2: MNHEY and SMNVEV (reference sequence). This CDR3 contains 12 residues. V was shortened by 8 bases and J by 5 bases, with 13 bases between the two germline ends. Here the CDR3 DNA reads TGTGCCAGCGGCCGACAGTTCCACGAGCAGTACTTC. Protein product: CASGRQFHEQYF.

This rearrangement joins TRBV11-1 to TRBJ2-1, with TRBD2 matching over 8 bases. The CDR3 length is 16 residues. From germline, CDR1 is SGHAT and CDR2 FQDESV (reference sequence). The V and J ends lost 1 base and 4 bases, in that order; junction bases with no gene match: 6. CDR3 amino acids: CASSLVGGRTYNEQFF. The DNA for the CDR3 is TGTGCCAGCAGCTTAGTGGGCGGGAGGACTTACAATGAGCAGTTCTTC.

The V call is TRBV7-2, the J call TRBJ2-5, with D perhaps matching TRBD2 (7 bases). Germline lookup yields CDR1 SGHTA and CDR2 FQGNSA. This CDR3 is built from 15 residues. V lost 5 bases, J lost 7 bases, and 20 bases lay in between. The chain's CDR3 is CASSPRTVPGGTQYF. The DNA of the CDR3 is TGTGCCAGCAGCCCCCGGACAGTTCCGGGGGGGACCCAGTACTTC.

The rearrangement links TRBV9 to TRBJ2-4; D possibly corresponds to TRBD1 (5 bases). The end of the DNA aligns better with TRBJ2-7, so the J call may be wrong. Germline assignment: CDR1 SGDLS and CDR2 YYNGEE. The CDR3 covers 14 residues. The CDR3 coding sequence is TGTGCCAGCAGCGTAGGGGGCGAGTCCTACGAGCAGTACTTC. Translated: CASSVGGESYEQYF.

This chain uses TRBV5-6 with TRBJ1-2; unclear D gene. CDR1 and CDR2 (germline): SGHDT, YYEEEE. The CDR3 runs 12 residues. V shed 4 bases and J shed 7 bases, with 11 bases lying between them. In DNA form, the CDR3 reads TGTGCCAGCAGCATCAGATGGAGTGGCTACACCTTC. The encoded protein is CASSIRWSGYTF.

This clonotype was detected once. This chain links TRBV18 with TRBJ1-4; unclear D gene. Germline assignment: CDR1 KGHSH and CDR2 LQKENI. This CDR3 contains 15 residues. Trimming removed 6 bases from V and 5 bases from J, with 16 bases in between. The CDR3 sequence: CASSPRTDFNEKLFF. The CDR3 DNA follows: TGTGCCAGCTCCCCGAGGACGGATTTCAATGAAAAACTGTTTTTT.

CDR3 region: CASSFTSGSPTDTQYF. The CDR3 DNA follows: TGTGCCAGCAGTTTTACCAGCGGGAGCCCCACAGATACGCAGTATTTT. This rearrangement joins TRBV28 to TRBJ2-3; 8 bases fit TRBD2. Trimming at V came to 3 bases and at J to 2 bases, leaving 7 bases not matched to a gene. Germline V gives CDR1 MDHEN, CDR2 SYDVKM. The CDR3 covers 16 residues.

This clonotype was counted once. J is TRBJ2-2 and V is TRBV28, with D possibly matching TRBD1 (5 bases). Trimming shortened V by 9 bases and J by 0 bases, and 23 bases separated the two germline ends. The CDR3 contains 18 residues. Germline loops: CDR1 MDHEN, CDR2 SYDVKM. The CDR3 DNA is TGTGCCAGTCGCAGGGTTAGCCCGAGAATAGCGAACACCGGGGAGCTGTTTTTT. Translated, it gives CASRRVSPRIANTGELFF. The complete variable domain, with remaining parts taken from reference TRBV28 and TRBJ2-2, reads DVKVTQSSRYLVKRTGEKVFLECVQDMDHENMFWYRQDPGLGLRLIYFSYDVKMKEKGDIPEGYSVSREKKERFSLILESASTNQTSMYLCASRRVSPRIANTGELFFGEGSRLTVL.

In nucleotides, the CDR3 is TGTGCCAGCACCCAAGCCCGGACAGGGCGAGATACGCAGTATTTT. This sequence encodes CASTQARTGRDTQYF. The J gene is TRBJ2-3, the V gene TRBV7-2; 8 bases map to TRBD1. V shed 7 bases and J 5 bases; nucleotides not matched to a gene: 11. From germline, CDR1 is SGHTA and CDR2 FQGNSA. The CDR3 runs 15 residues.

The genes are TRBV12-3 or TRBV12-4 and TRBJ2-5, with 8 bases matching TRBD2. Unmatched junction bases numbered 5, after V lost 3 bases and J lost 2 bases. This CDR3 is built from 15 residues. CDR3 protein: CASSFKAGEQETQYF. The CDR3 nucleotides are TGTGCCAGCAGTTTCAAAGCGGGAGAGCAAGAGACCCAGTACTTC.

The V and J genes are TRBV20-1 and TRBJ2-4; D is ambiguous. Trimming took off 0 bases at V and 12 bases at J, with 9 bases between the two ends. The CDR3 is 11 amino acids. Germline V gene lookup returns CDR1 DFQATT and CDR2 SNEGSKA (reference sequence). CDR3 sequence reads: CSARDKGTQYF. CDR3 sequence (DNA): TGCAGTGCTAGAGATAAGGGCACTCAGTACTTC.

The sample holds a few counts of this clonotype. This chain uses TRBV29-1 with TRBJ1-1; possible D gene TRBD1, 5 bases. The germline V and J ends were trimmed by 2 bases and 6 bases, with 7 bases remaining between them. Germline V gives CDR1 SQVTM, CDR2 ANQGSEA. CDR3 size: 11 residues. CDR3 sequence: CSVERGAEAFF. The CDR3 DNA follows: TGCAGCGTTGAACGGGGGGCTGAAGCTTTCTTT.

The gene calls are TRBV6-2 or TRBV6-3 and TRBJ2-7, with 11 bases fitting TRBD1. The CDR3 length is 16 residues. Trimming at V came to 6 bases and at J to 7 bases, leaving 14 bases not matched to a gene. Germline V CDR1 and CDR2: MNHEY, SVGEGT. The CDR3 sequence: CASSNPSGQGAREQYF. The CDR3 DNA follows: TGTGCCAGCAGCAACCCATCCGGACAGGGGGCGAGGGAGCAGTACTTC.

The chain employs TRBV10-3 and TRBJ1-5; 7 positions agree with TRBD1. CDR3 length: 16 residues. V lost 3 bases to trimming and J lost 1 base; unmatched junction nucleotides: 6. Per germline, CDR1 ENHRY and CDR2 SYGVKD. The CDR3 bases are TGTGCCATCAGTGATCCCGGGACAGCCAGCAATCAGCCCCAGCATTTT. Its protein product is CAISDPGTASNQPQHF.

This rearrangement joins TRBV29-1 to TRBJ2-1; D remains ambiguous. The CDR3 totals 12 residues. Germline lookup yields CDR1 SQVTM and CDR2 ANQGSEA. V lost 4 bases and J 5 bases, leaving 9 bases between the germline ends. This CDR3 reads CSVGIPNNEQFF. CDR3 coding DNA: TGCAGCGTTGGGATACCCAACAATGAGCAGTTCTTC.

This sequence joins TRBV12-3 or TRBV12-4 and TRBJ2-1, with D possibly being TRBD1 (5 bases). The CDR3 is made up of 15 amino acids. Trimming left V 7 bases short and J 4 bases short, with 17 bases between. CDR3 sequence (DNA): TGTGCCAGCACCACCTGGGGCGTCGGATACAATGAGCAGTTCTTC. This gives the protein CASTTWGVGYNEQFF.

This clonotype was detected many times. V and J are TRBV20-1 and TRBJ1-5, with D uncertain. V lost 3 bases and J lost 1, with 13 bases in between. Germline loops: CDR1 DFQATT, CDR2 SNEGSKA (reference sequence). The CDR3 has 15 residues. The DNA for the CDR3 is TGCAGTGCTAGTTCGGCAGGTTCAAGCAATCAGCCCCAGCATTTT. Its protein product is CSASSAGSSNQPQHF.